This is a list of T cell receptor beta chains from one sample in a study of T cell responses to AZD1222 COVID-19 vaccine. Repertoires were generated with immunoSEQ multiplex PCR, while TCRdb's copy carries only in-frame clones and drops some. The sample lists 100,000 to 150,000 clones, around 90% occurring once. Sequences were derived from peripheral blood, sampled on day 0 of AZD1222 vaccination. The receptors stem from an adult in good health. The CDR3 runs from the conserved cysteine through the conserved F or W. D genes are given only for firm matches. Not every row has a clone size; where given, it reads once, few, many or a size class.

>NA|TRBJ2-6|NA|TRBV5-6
CASSLYQGLGSGANVLTF
TGTGCCAGCAGCTTGTATCAGGGTCTTGGGTCTGGGGCCAACGTCCTGACTTTC
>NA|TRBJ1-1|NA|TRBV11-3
CASSFTENTEAFF
TGTGCCAGCAGCTTTACAGAGAACACTGAAGCTTTCTTT
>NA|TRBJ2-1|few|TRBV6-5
CASSTRVAPTDEQFF
TGTGCCAGCAGTACCCGGGTAGCGCCAACTGATGAGCAGTTCTTC
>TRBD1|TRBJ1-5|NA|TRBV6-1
CASSGGTASYSNQPQHF
TGTGCCAGCAGTGGGGGGACAGCGTCATATAGCAATCAGCCCCAGCATTTT
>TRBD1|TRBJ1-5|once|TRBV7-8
CASRQDTGGQQPQHF
TGTGCCAGCAGGCAAGACACAGGGGGGCAGCAGCCCCAGCATTTT
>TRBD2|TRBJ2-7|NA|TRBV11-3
CASSLDRSLDTAGGDYEQYF
TGTGCCAGCAGCTTAGATCGGTCACTGGATACGGCCGGGGGGGATTACGAGCAGTACTTC
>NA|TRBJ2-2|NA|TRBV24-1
CATSDSTEESGELFF
TGTGCCACCAGTGATTCGACAGAAGAGTCCGGGGAGCTGTTTTTT
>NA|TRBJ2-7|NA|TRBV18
CASSPDGNREQYF
TGTGCCAGCTCACCTGATGGTAACCGGGAGCAGTACTTC
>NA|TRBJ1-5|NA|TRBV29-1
CSVAFGDSNQPQHF
TGCAGCGTCGCCTTTGGGGATAGCAATCAGCCCCAGCATTTT
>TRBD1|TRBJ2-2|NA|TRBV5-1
CASSFRGLRTGELFF
TGCGCCAGCAGCTTCAGGGGGCTGCGCACCGGGGAGCTGTTTTTT
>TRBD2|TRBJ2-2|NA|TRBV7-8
CASSLSLAGEGGELFF
TGTGCCAGCAGCTTATCATTAGCGGGAGAAGGTGGGGAGCTGTTTTTT